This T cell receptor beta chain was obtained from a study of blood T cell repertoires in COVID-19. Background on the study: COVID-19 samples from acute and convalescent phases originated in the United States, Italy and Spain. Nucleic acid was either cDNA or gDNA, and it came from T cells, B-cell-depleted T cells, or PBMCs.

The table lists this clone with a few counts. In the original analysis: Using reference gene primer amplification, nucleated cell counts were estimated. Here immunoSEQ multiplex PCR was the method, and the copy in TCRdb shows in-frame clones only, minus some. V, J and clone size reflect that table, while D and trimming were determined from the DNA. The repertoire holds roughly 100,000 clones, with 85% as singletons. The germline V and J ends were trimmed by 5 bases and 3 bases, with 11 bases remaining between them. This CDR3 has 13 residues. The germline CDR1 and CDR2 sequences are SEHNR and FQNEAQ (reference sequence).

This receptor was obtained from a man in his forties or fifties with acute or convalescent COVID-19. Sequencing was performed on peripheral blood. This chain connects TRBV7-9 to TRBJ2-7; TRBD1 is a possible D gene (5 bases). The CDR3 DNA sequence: TGTGCCAGCAGCCCGGACACCAACTACGAGCAGTACTTC. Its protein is CASSPDTNYEQYF. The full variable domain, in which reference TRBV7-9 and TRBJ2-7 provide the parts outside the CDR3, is DTGVSQNPRHKITKRGQNVTFRCDPISEHNRLYWYRQTLGQGPEFLTYFQNEAQLEKSRLLSDRFSAERPKGSFSTLEIQRTEQGDSAMYLCASSPDTNYEQYFGPGTRLTVT.